Listed below are T cell receptor beta chains from one sample, sequenced in a study of shared clonotypes between healthy human individuals. Sequencing was performed with immunoSEQ multiplex PCR; in TCRdb, only in-frame clones are kept and a portion is missing. The profile shows approximately 940,000 clones, 60% to 85% of them singletons. Specimen: memory CD4+ T cells sorted from blood. Receptors originate from a man in his late teens or twenties in good health. CDR3s include the opening cysteine and the closing phenylalanine or tryptophan. Fields, in order: CDR3 length, V gene, J gene, clone size, CDR3 protein. Size is stated for part of the rows, as once, few or many counts, or as a class when the clone is expanded.

>15|TRBV5-1|TRBJ2-1|.
CASSTTPISYNEQFF
>15|TRBV5-1|TRBJ1-3|.
CASSLVQASGNTIYF
>13|TRBV7-7|TRBJ2-7|.
CASSLDAGTEQYF
>14|TRBV19|TRBJ1-5|.
CASSISGKVQPQHF
>15|TRBV7-2|TRBJ2-3|.
CASSLVALDTDTQYF
>15|TRBV5-1|TRBJ2-7|.
CASSVTSGRAREQYF
>14|TRBV18|TRBJ1-1|.
CASSILTVNTEAFF
>16|TRBV7-2|TRBJ2-3|.
CASKSPDSFSTDTQYF
>14|TRBV5-8|TRBJ1-6|.
CASSLRGLNSPLHF
>12|TRBV10-3|TRBJ2-7|.
CATLQDGYEQYF
>13|TRBV18|TRBJ2-2|.
CASSPETTGELFF
>15|TRBV2|TRBJ1-2|.
CASSARRGPNYGYTF
>14|TRBV11-2|TRBJ1-6|.
CASSSSDAMSPLHF
>12|TRBV5-6|TRBJ2-5|once
CASSAYEETQYF
>12|TRBV7-6|TRBJ1-1|.
CASSSTGGEAFF
>16|TRBV5-1|TRBJ2-4|.
CASSLDPAGAGNIQYF
>15|TRBV9|TRBJ2-1|once
CASSVTGTGGNEQFF
>14|TRBV7-9|TRBJ1-6|.
CASSAAGFYSPLHF
>15|TRBV6-6|TRBJ2-4|.
CASSTDQLAKNIQYF
>15|TRBV5-6|TRBJ2-5|.
CASSFRGPGGETQYF
>12|TRBV29-1|TRBJ1-2|.
CSVGGQNYGYTF
>14|TRBV2|TRBJ2-1|.
CASRGDSGDNEQFF
>13|TRBV6-1|TRBJ1-6|.
CASSEAFRSPLHF
>17|TRBV10-2|TRBJ2-2|.
CASSESQGFWDIGELFF
>12|TRBV30|TRBJ1-4|.
CAWTAQGEKLFF
>13|TRBV19|TRBJ1-2|.
CATRQGDRGGYTF
>14|TRBV18|TRBJ2-7|.
CASSPSDRSYEQYF
>15|TRBV13|TRBJ1-3|few
CASSGQGSSGNTIYF
>14|TRBV6-1|TRBJ1-5|.
CAASTGVSNQPQHF
>17|TRBV19|TRBJ1-5|.
CASSIDQVGVSNQPQHF
>14|TRBV11-2|TRBJ2-7|few
CASSSGLAAYEQYF
>15|TRBV7-8|TRBJ1-5|.
CASSLDGRHNQPQHF
>18|TRBV5-1|TRBJ1-4|.
CASSSGPRGVTTNEKLFF
>17|TRBV11-2|TRBJ2-7|.
CASSLEYGVAPSYEQYF
>14|TRBV7-2|TRBJ2-1|.
CASSFRGGVGEQFF
>14|TRBV7-2|TRBJ1-2|.
CASSLAKANYGYTF
>12|TRBV5-4|TRBJ1-3|.
CASSLQGNTIYF
>17|TRBV4-3|TRBJ1-3|.
CASSQAYRGASGNTIYF
>13|TRBV25-1|TRBJ1-3|.
CASRPYSGNTIYF
>17|TRBV5-1|TRBJ2-7|.
CASSLGARQGALDEQYF
>13|TRBV5-6|TRBJ1-1|.
CASSLAATVGAFF
>12|TRBV2|TRBJ1-5|few
CASRRDNQPQHF
>13|TRBV7-2|TRBJ2-6|.
CASSLPGVDVLTF
>13|TRBV6-1|TRBJ1-1|.
CASIGLLNTEAFF
>19|TRBV27|TRBJ1-1|.
CASSLYFQDRALMNTEAFF
>10|TRBV2|TRBJ1-1|few
CASGGREAFF
>16|TRBV11-2|TRBJ2-3|.
CASSPIRGASTDTQYF
>16|TRBV5-1|TRBJ1-5|.
CASTPWGHYSNQPQHF
>13|TRBV10-3|TRBJ2-7|.
CAISEGYSYEQYF
>15|TRBV19|TRBJ2-7|.
CATQLGTGFSYEQYF
>13|TRBV29-1|TRBJ2-7|.
CSVGLAGGSEQYF
>15|TRBV5-1|TRBJ2-7|.
CASSTQGGWSYEQYF
>13|TRBV6-1|TRBJ2-5|few
CASSALLAETQYF
>18|TRBV7-2|TRBJ2-6|.
CASSPTTSRVSGANVLTF